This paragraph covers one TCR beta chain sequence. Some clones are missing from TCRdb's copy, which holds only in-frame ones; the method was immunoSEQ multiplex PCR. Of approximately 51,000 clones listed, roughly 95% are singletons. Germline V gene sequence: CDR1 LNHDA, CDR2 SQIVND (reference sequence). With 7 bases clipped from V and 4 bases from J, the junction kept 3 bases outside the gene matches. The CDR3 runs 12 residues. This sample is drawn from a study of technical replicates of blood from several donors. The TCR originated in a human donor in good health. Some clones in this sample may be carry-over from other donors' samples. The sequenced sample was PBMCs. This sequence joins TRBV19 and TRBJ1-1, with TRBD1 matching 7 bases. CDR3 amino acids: CASKGAGTEAFF. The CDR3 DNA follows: TGTGCCAGTAAGGGGGCGGGCACTGAAGCTTTCTTT.